This record covers a single TCR beta chain. In its sample, this clone was seen a few times. What this receptor recognizes is not known. No much larger clone exists at a distance of one base, and base qualities are not known. The donors were healthy, HIV-negative adults who had no recently reported acute infections or vaccinations. All donors were Caucasian adults living in Nashville, Tennessee, USA. CD4+ T cells were enriched through magnetic negative selection, after which naive cells were positively selected on CD45RA and the remaining negative fraction served as the memory subset. Blood was obtained by leukapheresis, after which PBMCs were separated by Ficoll-Histopaque density gradient centrifugation and cryopreserved in liquid nitrogen vapor phase. Purity and quantity of every magnetically sorted T cell population were checked by analytical flow cytometry. Each sorted fraction had its genomic DNA isolated and then quantified by UV absorbance on a Nanodrop 2000c.

The data belong to a study of shared clonotypes between healthy human individuals (TCRdb year 2020). Study-level background: The cohort comprised a couple of women and a few men aged 18 to 49 years. Each donor's leukapheresis produced roughly between roughly 0.85 and 10 billion PBMCs. To increase sequencing depth and limit assay-specific biases, TCR repertoire library preparation and sequencing were carried out by different laboratories using diverse techniques. For each donor, CD4 naive and CD4 memory were each run on three plates, CD8 naive on two plates, and CD8 memory on one plate. The study deeply sequenced blood TCR repertoires of five healthy adults to estimate repertoire size and the extent of clonotype sharing between individuals.

What the work shows at the level of the full study, not this receptor alone: Naive subsets generally had larger estimated clonotype richness than memory subsets did. Because the study included only a small number of donors, the genetic and exposure-history diversity represented was limited. Across a few donors, roughly 5% of naive CD4, 3% to 3.5% of naive CD8, around 2.5% of memory CD4, and approximately 0.4% of memory CD8 clonotypes were shared. Higher generation probabilities were observed for clonotypes shared by all four sorted-subset donors than for non-shared clonotypes. Pairwise subsampling indicated that sequencing depth was expected to affect the degree of clonotype sharing among donors. Rarefaction of sorted-subset datasets indicated incomplete sequencing despite the large sequencing depth. Sampling was restricted to blood, and TCR repertoires in tissue are likely to differ from TCR repertoires in blood.

Using the deep immunoSEQ assay, multiplex PCR amplified TCR CDR3 regions from genomic DNA. For each cell subset, the extracted genomic DNA was distributed evenly across all wells of several immunoSEQ 96-well plates, and each plate served as one replicate. Each replicate PCR for sorted subsets received about 220 ng genomic DNA, equal to around 32,000 T cell genomes. The purified libraries were quantified using a Qubit 3.0 fluorometer, sized with a Bioanalyzer 2100, and then quantified again using the KAPA Library Quantification kit. A separate single-read 150-cycle Illumina NextSeq 550 flow cell was used to sequence each immunoSEQ 96-well plate. Concerning the study's data processing: The immunoSEQ output contained only junctional sequences without quality scores, so filtering could not match that applied to full-length reads. Sequences were annotated with PyIR, a Python wrapper for IgBLAST v1.9, and V/J genes and CDR3 were assigned using IMGT germline references. Reads with weak V/J assignments (E-value above 1e-6), missing CDR3, stop codons, out-of-frame junctions, or ambiguous translated residues were removed. A V3J clonotype was defined by an identical inferred V gene, J gene, and CDR3 amino acid sequence. To compute the percentage overlap between repertoires, the number of shared unique clonotypes was divided by the size of the smaller repertoire. RTK rarefaction, the Chao1 estimator, and Recon v2.1 estimates of unobserved clonotypes were used to assess repertoire richness. OLGA was used to compute generation probabilities for all TCRbeta clonotypes that the gDNA method yielded from four donors. TCRdb carries this immuneACCESS record with in-frame sequences only. Its versions omit some clonotypes, under half of them owing to an unresolved V gene in the studies checked, with the rest unexplained. The D gene and trimming were derived from the DNA, and the V and J assignments and clone size from that table. The sample yields some 2.4 million clones; approximately 93% were counted once. In total, the top ten clones hold around 0.4% of the sample.

The sequencing sample was made of naive CD4+ T cells from PBMCs. This specimen's cell subset or site label, interpreted: CD45RA+ positively selected. This clonotype originated in a young man in good health. Some clones in this sample may be carry-over from other donors' samples.

The DNA sequence follows: TGTGCCAGCAATACCAGGGAGTATAGCAATCAGCCCCAGCATTTT. It translates to CASNTREYSNQPQHF. The chain uses TRBV2 and TRBJ1-5, with TRBD1 tentatively as D gene (5 bases match). Including the terminal cysteine and phenylalanine, the CDR3 comprises 15 residues. This entry keeps only the CDR3 DNA: 45 bases, framed from base 1. V sheds 7 bases and J sheds 0 bases, leaving 13 bases between their ends. From a lookup of the germline V gene, CDR1 and CDR2 are SNHLY and FYNNEI. This CDR3, with the reference TRBV2 and TRBJ1-5 proteins standing in past its ends, gives the full variable domain EPEVTQTPSHQVTQMGQEVILRCVPISNHLYFYWYRQILGQKVEFLVSFYNNEISEKSEIFDDQFSVERPDGSNFTLKIRSTKLEDSAMYFCASNTREYSNQPQHFGDGTRLSIL.